A single sample gave rise to the 10 T cell receptor beta chains below, sequenced in a study of neurological immune-mediated disorders. TCRdb reprocessed the 5' RACE reads via MiXCR and lists one record per CDR3 protein. The data show 95,000 to 150,000 distinct CDR3 sequences, more than 2.5% seen once. The sample comprised PBMCs. These receptors all come from a woman aged 25 to 45 with multiple sclerosis.

This clonotype was found many times. This rearrangement joins TRBV12-3 or TRBV12-4 to TRBJ2-1; D may correspond to TRBD1 or TRBD2 (5 bases each). Trimming stripped 4 bases from V and 10 bases from J, with 17 bases between. This CDR3 contains 14 residues. In DNA form, the CDR3 reads TGTGCCAGCAGTTGGGGGTTCACCGACGGAGAGCAGTTCTTC. Translation: CASSWGFTDGEQFF.

This clonotype was seen repeatedly, ten times or more. This chain links TRBV20-1 with TRBJ2-3; D is perhaps TRBD1 (8 bases). CDR3 size: 14 residues. Trimming took 3 bases from V and 4 from J, leaving 14 bases between them. Germline CDR1 DFQATT, CDR2 SNEGSKA (reference sequence). DNA of the CDR3: TGCAGTGCTAGTCGGACAGGGAGGGCAGATACGCAGTATTTT. Encoded protein: CSASRTGRADTQYF.

This clonotype was recorded many times. The chain carries TRBV5-1 and TRBJ1-3; TRBD1 aligns across 10 bases. The CDR3 is 16 amino acids. The junction had 4 bases not matched to a gene; V was cut back by 4 bases and J by 0 bases. In germline, CDR1 is SGHRS, CDR2 YFSETQ. The CDR3 loop reads CASSAGQGGSGNTIYF. For the CDR3, the DNA is TGCGCCAGCAGCGCAGGACAGGGGGGCTCTGGAAACACCATATATTTT.

The J gene is TRBJ2-6, the V gene TRBV5-4, with TRBD1 matching over 7 bases. Germline V gives CDR1 SGHNT, CDR2 YYREEE (reference sequence). This CDR3 spans 17 amino acids. The V segment lost 3 bases and the J segment 1 base; nucleotides outside the gene matches: 7. In DNA, the CDR3 is TGTGCCAGCAGCTCGTCCCGGGACAGTTCTGGGGCCAACGTCCTGACTTTC. This sequence encodes CASSSSRDSSGANVLTF.

This clonotype was counted only a few times. The genes are TRBV20-1 and TRBJ1-6, with D perhaps TRBD1 (6 bases). The V gene lost 2 bases and the J gene lost 7 bases, with 15 bases spanning the gap. CDR3 size: 15 residues. Looked up from germline, CDR1 is DFQATT and CDR2 is SNEGSKA (reference sequence). CDR3 region: CSARTTGTGNSPLHF. The DNA of the CDR3 is TGCAGTGCTAGAACAACAGGGACGGGAAATTCACCCCTCCACTTT.

At least ten counts were recorded for this clonotype. This chain connects TRBV20-1 to TRBJ2-7; 7 nucleotides line up with TRBD1. Looked up from germline, CDR1 is DFQATT and CDR2 is SNEGSKA (reference sequence). With V trimmed by 3 bases and J by 4 bases, 3 bases remained unmatched. CDR3 size: 12 residues. The CDR3 nucleotides read TGCAGTGCTAGCAGGGGGTTGTACGAGCAGTACTTC. Residues: CSASRGLYEQYF.

This clonotype has at least ten counts. The CDR3 protein is CASSSGLAGGSGELFF. The CDR3 region has the DNA TGTGCCAGCAGTTCAGGACTAGCGGGAGGGTCCGGGGAGCTGTTTTTT. The V and J genes are TRBV12-3 or TRBV12-4 and TRBJ2-2; TRBD2 aligns across 15 bases. V lost 4 bases to trimming and J lost 6 bases; unmatched junction nucleotides: 3. This CDR3 contains 16 residues.

This clonotype came up many times. V gene TRBV7-8 combines with J gene TRBJ2-7, with a possible D match to TRBD1 (5 bases). The V and J ends lost 4 bases and 2 bases respectively, with 12 bases between them. The CDR3 has 14 amino acids. The germline V gene has CDR1 SGHVS and CDR2 FQNEAQ. In DNA, the CDR3 is TGTGCCAGCAGCTCACAGGAAGGGACCTACGAGCAGTACTTC. Protein: CASSSQEGTYEQYF.

This clonotype was counted ten times or more. The rearrangement links TRBV11-2 to TRBJ2-2, with TRBD2 matching over 10 bases. The CDR3 length is 17 residues. Germline assignment: CDR1 SGHAT and CDR2 FQNNGV. V was clipped by 5 bases and J by 5 bases; unmatched bases: 11. CDR3 nucleotides: TGTGCCAGCAGCGGGACCTCTAGCGGGAGTTTAACCGGGGAGCTGTTTTTT. Its protein is CASSGTSSGSLTGELFF.

There are many counts of this clonotype. V is TRBV20-1 and J is TRBJ2-6; D is unresolved. V was cut by 6 bases and J by 3 bases, with 12 bases left in between. This CDR3 comprises 14 residues. Germline V lookup: CDR1 DFQATT, CDR2 SNEGSKA (reference sequence). The chain's CDR3 is CSADPPGGANVLTF. In DNA form, the CDR3 reads TGCAGTGCAGACCCTCCGGGTGGGGCCAACGTCCTGACTTTC.